A selection of T cell receptor beta chains follows, all from one sample in a study of blood T cell repertoires in COVID-19. The data were produced by immunoSEQ multiplex PCR, yet TCRdb's version contains in-frame clones alone and is incomplete. Found here are 300,000 to 400,000 clones, over 70% of them singletons; the top ten hold about 3%. The sequencing input was peripheral blood. These receptors originate from a young man with active or convalescent COVID-19. Both conserved end residues are part of each CDR3. The D gene is left open where the match is weak. Expanded clones get a size class; other rows say once, few or many, or leave the size out.

-	TRBD1	TRBJ1-4	15	TRBV18	CASSLRQGTNEKLFF	TGTGCCAGCTCACTACGACAGGGGACTAATGAAAAACTGTTTTTT
once	-	TRBJ1-4	14	TRBV19	CASADKGRNEKLFF	TGTGCCAGTGCTGATAAGGGGCGGAATGAAAAACTGTTTTTT
-	-	TRBJ1-2	13	TRBV10-3	CAISESREGGYTF	TGTGCCATCAGTGAGTCAAGGGAGGGGGGCTACACCTTC
-	-	TRBJ2-2	13	TRBV9	CASSPISAGELFF	TGTGCCAGCAGTCCCATCTCGGCCGGGGAGCTGTTTTTT
-	TRBD1	TRBJ2-6	16	TRBV3-1/TRBV3-2	CASSPSGGTGANVLTF	TGTGCCAGCAGCCCATCAGGGGGAACTGGGGCCAACGTCCTGACTTTC
-	-	TRBJ2-7	14	TRBV6-6	CASRGRQGSYEQYF	TGTGCCAGCAGAGGGAGGCAGGGCTCCTACGAGCAGTACTTC
-	TRBD2	TRBJ2-5	14	TRBV10-1	CAIWTSGVPETQYF	TGCGCCATCTGGACTAGCGGGGTCCCAGAGACCCAGTACTTC
few	-	TRBJ1-2	14	TRBV19	CASSTLEGGYGYTF	TGTGCCAGTAGTACCCTGGAGGGAGGGTATGGCTACACCTTC
-	-	TRBJ2-1	14	TRBV9	CASSPDFLPHEQFF	TGTGCCAGCAGCCCGGACTTTCTGCCCCATGAGCAGTTCTTC
-	-	TRBJ2-7	12	TRBV12-3/TRBV12-4	CASSFMRYEQYF	TGTGCCAGCAGTTTTATGCGGTACGAGCAGTACTTC
-	-	TRBJ2-7	18	TRBV6-6	CASSPRGGARVIGREQYF	TGTGCCAGCAGTCCACGAGGGGGGGCCAGGGTAATTGGGCGCGAGCAGTACTTC
once	-	TRBJ2-3	15	TRBV19	CASSRLRDRGDTQYF	TGTGCCAGTAGCCGCCTCCGGGATAGAGGCGATACGCAGTATTTT
-	-	TRBJ2-7	12	TRBV19	CASSAGQYEQYF	TGTGCCAGTAGTGCCGGACAGTACGAGCAGTACTTC
-	-	TRBJ2-2	15	TRBV9	CASSVGGPSTGELFF	TGTGCCAGCAGCGTAGGAGGGCCGAGCACCGGGGAGCTGTTTTTT
-	TRBD1	TRBJ1-3	15	TRBV18	CASSPRGTSGNTIYF	TGTGCCAGCTCGCCCAGGGGGACCTCTGGAAACACCATATATTTT
-	TRBD1	TRBJ2-2	16	TRBV6-6	CASIPTGAINTGELFF	TGTGCCAGCATCCCTACAGGGGCAATTAACACCGGGGAGCTGTTTTTT
-	-	TRBJ2-6	15	TRBV30	CAWSTLDTGANVLTF	TGTGCCTGGAGTACGCTGGACACTGGGGCCAACGTCCTGACTTTC